One and the same sample provided the 2 T cell receptor beta chains below, sequenced in a study of CD8 T cells in ankylosing spondylitis. TCRdb passed the 5' RACE reads through MiXCR, listing each CDR3 protein once. The sample holds about 240,000 distinct CDR3 sequences, around 9.2% seen once. Input material: blood, either unsorted or a sorted T cell fraction (not recorded which). These receptors all come from a male donor with ankylosing spondylitis or in good health (not recorded which).

The chain recombines TRBV11-2 with TRBJ2-5, with D uncertain. Germline CDR1 is SGHAT and CDR2 is FQNNGV. CDR3 length: 15 amino acids. V was cut by 1 base and J by 1 base, with 10 bases left in between. The CDR3 nucleotides read TGTGCCAGCAGCTTAGTTGCCCTTCCCCAAGAGACCCAGTACTTC. Protein: CASSLVALPQETQYF.

This clonotype was seen ten or more times. The V call is TRBV5-1, the J call TRBJ2-3; 7 nucleotides agree with TRBD2. The CDR3 extends over 17 amino acids. Germline loops: CDR1 SGHRS, CDR2 YFSETQ. Germline trimming cut 2 bases from V and 0 bases from J; bases unmatched to any gene: 9. CDR3 amino acids: CASSFSGKITSTDTQYF. CDR3 sequence (DNA): TGCGCCAGCAGCTTCAGCGGGAAGATAACTAGCACAGATACGCAGTATTTT.